This TCR beta chain came from a study of T cells after yellow fever vaccination. 5'RACE template switching produced TCR cDNA carrying a universal primer site and UMIs. TCRdb processed the 5' RACE reads anew with MiXCR; each CDR3 protein has one entry. The data hold around 300,000 distinct CDR3 sequences, with approximately 4.3% observed a single time. Trimming took 2 bases from V and 9 from J, leaving 13 bases between them. Germline V gene lookup returns CDR1 SGHAT and CDR2 FQNNGV. The CDR3 is 13 residues long. This clonotype was obtained from a man aged 18 to 30 who received the YFV17D yellow fever vaccine. This sequence joins TRBV11-2 and TRBJ2-5; possible D gene TRBD2, 6 bases. The material was PBMCs, obtained 15 days after the yellow fever booster vaccination. The CDR3 region is CASSLSTGEAQYF. The CDR3 coding sequence is TGTGCCAGCAGCTTATCTACGGGGGAAGCCCAGTACTTC.